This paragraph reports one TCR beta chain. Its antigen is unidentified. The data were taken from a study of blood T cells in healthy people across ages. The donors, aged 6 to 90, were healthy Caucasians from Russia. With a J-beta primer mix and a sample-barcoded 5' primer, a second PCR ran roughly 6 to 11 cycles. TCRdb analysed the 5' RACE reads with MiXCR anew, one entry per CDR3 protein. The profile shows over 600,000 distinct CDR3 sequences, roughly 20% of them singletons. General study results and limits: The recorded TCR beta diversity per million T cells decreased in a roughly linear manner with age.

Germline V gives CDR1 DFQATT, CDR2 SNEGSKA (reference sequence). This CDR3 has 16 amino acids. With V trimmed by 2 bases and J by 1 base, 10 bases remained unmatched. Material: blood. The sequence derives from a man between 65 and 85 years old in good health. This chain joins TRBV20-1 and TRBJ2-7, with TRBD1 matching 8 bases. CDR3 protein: CSARFTGTGNSYEQYF. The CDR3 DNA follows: TGCAGTGCTAGATTCACCGGGACAGGAAATTCCTACGAGCAGTACTTC.